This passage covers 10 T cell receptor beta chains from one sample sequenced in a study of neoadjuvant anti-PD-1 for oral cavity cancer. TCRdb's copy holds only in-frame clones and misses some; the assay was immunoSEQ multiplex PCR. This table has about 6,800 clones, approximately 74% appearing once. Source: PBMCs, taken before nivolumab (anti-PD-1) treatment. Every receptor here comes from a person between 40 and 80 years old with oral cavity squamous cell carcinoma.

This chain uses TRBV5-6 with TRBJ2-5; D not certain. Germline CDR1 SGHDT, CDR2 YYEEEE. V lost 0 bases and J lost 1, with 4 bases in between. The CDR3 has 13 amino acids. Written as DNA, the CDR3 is TGTGCCAGCAGCTTGGGTTTCCAAGAGACCCAGTACTTC. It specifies CASSLGFQETQYF.

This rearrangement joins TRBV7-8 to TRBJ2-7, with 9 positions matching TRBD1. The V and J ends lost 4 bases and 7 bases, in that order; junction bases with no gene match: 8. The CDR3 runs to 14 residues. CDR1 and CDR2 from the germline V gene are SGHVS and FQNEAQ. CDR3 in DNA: TGTGCCAGCAGCTACCGGGACAGGGATGGGGAGCAGTACTTC. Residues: CASSYRDRDGEQYF.

CDR3 in amino acids: CASSLERAEAFF. CDR3 coding DNA: TGTGCCAGCAGCTTGGAACGGGCTGAAGCTTTCTTT. The V call is TRBV5-6, the J call TRBJ1-1; D call uncertain. Germline values: CDR1 SGHDT, CDR2 YYEEEE. V was cut by 0 bases and J by 6 bases, with 6 bases left in between. CDR3 length equals 12 residues. Full variable domain (missing parts from reference TRBV5-6 and TRBJ1-1): DAGVTQSPTHLIKTRGQQVTLRCSPKSGHDTVSWYQQALGQGPQFIFQYYEEEERQRGNFPDRFSGHQFPNYSSELNVNALLLGDSALYLCASSLERAEAFFGQGTRLTVV.

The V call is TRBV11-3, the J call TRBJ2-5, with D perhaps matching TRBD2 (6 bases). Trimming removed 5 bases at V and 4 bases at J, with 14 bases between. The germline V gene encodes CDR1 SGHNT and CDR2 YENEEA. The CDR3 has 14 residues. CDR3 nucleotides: TGTGCCAGCAGCCTGTCGCGGGGTACAGAGACCCAGTACTTC. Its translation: CASSLSRGTETQYF. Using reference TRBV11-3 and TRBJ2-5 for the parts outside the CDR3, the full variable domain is EAGVVQSPRYKIIEKKQPVAFWCNPISGHNTLYWYLQNLGQGPELLIRYENEEAVDDSQLPKDRFSAERLKGVDSTLKIQPAELGDSAVYLCASSLSRGTETQYFGPGTRLLVL.

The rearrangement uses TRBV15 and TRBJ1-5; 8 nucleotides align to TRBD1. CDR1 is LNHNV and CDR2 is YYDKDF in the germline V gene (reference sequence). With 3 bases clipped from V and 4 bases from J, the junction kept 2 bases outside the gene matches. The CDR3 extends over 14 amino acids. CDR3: CATSRDRVNQPQHF. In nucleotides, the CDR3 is TGTGCCACCAGCAGGGACAGGGTAAATCAGCCCCAGCATTTT.

CDR3 region: CASSPRTWGEKLFF. The DNA for the CDR3 is TGCGCCAGCAGCCCCAGGACATGGGGTGAAAAACTGTTTTTT. The chain employs TRBV5-1 and TRBJ1-4; possibly TRBD1 for D (5 bases). The germline V and J ends were trimmed by 4 bases and 7 bases, with 14 bases remaining between them. The CDR3 spans 14 residues. Germline CDR1 reads SGHRS; CDR2 reads YFSETQ.

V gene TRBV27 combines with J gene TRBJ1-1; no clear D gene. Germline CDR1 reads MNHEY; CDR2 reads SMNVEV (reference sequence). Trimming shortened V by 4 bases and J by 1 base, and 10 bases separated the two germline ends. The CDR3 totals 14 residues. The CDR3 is CASSYFGPNTEAFF. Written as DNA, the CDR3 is TGTGCCAGCAGTTATTTTGGGCCGAACACTGAAGCTTTCTTT.

Here the CDR3 reads CASRGDRESGSPLHF. The CDR3 DNA follows: TGTGCCAGCAGAGGCGACAGGGAGTCTGGTTCACCCCTCCACTTT. The chain joins TRBV6-6 to TRBJ1-6, with TRBD1 identical over 7 bases. Trimming cost V 6 bases and J 9 bases; bases outside gene matches: 11. Germline V gene data show CDR1 as MNHNY and CDR2 as SVGAGI (reference sequence). CDR3 length: 15 amino acids.

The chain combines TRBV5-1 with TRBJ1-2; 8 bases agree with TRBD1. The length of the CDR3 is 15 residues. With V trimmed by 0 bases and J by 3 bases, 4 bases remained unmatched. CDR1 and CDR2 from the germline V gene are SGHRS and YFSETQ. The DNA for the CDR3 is TGCGCCAGCAGCTTGGGTCAGGGGGCAGACTATGGCTACACCTTC. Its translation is CASSLGQGADYGYTF.

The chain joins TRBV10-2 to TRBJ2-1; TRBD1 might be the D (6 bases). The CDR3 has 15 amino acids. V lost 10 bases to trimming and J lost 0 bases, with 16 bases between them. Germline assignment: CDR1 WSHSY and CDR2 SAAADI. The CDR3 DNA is TGCGCCATACTCCAGGGGCTTTCCTCCTACAATGAGCAGTTCTTC. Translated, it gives CAILQGLSSYNEQFF.